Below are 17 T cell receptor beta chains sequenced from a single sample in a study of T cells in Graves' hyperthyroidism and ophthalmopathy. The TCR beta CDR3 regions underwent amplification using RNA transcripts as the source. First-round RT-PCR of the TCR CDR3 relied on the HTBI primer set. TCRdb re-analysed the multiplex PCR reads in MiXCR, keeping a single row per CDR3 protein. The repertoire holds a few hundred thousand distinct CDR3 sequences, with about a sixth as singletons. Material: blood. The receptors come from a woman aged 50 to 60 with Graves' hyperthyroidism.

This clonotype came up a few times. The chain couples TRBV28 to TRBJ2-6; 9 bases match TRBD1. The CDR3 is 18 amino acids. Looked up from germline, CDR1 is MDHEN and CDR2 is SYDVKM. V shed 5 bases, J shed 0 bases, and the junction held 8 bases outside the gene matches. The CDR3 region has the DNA TGTGCCAGCAGTCCACCGGGACAGGGCTACTCTGGGGCCAACGTCCTGACTTTC. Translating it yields CASSPPGQGYSGANVLTF.

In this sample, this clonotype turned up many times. CDR3 DNA sequence: TGTGCCACCAGCAGAGTTCCGGCTCCAGGACTAGCGGCCTACAATGAGCAGTTCTTC. Residues: CATSRVPAPGLAAYNEQFF. The J gene is TRBJ2-1, the V gene TRBV15; 10 bases line up with TRBD2. Germline loops: CDR1 LNHNV, CDR2 YYDKDF (reference sequence). The J segment lost 2 bases and the V segment lost 1 base, leaving 11 bases of the junction unmatched. This CDR3 spans 19 amino acids.

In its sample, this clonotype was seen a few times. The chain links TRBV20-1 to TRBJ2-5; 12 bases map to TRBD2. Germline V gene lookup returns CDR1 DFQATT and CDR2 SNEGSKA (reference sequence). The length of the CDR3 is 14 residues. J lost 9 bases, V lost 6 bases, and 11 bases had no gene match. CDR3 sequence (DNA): TGCAGTGCCACCCTAGCGGGAGGGCCGGAGGCCCAGTACTTC. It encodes CSATLAGGPEAQYF.

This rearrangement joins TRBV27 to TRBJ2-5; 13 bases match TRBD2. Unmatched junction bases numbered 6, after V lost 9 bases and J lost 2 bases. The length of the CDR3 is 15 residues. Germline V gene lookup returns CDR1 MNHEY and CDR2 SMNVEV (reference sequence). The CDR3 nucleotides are TGTGCCAGTACAAGGACTAGCGGGAGACAAGAGACCCAGTACTTC. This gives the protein CASTRTSGRQETQYF.

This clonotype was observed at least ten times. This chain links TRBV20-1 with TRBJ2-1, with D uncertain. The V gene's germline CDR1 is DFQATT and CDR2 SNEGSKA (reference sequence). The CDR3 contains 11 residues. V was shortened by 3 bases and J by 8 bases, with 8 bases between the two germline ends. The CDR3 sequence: CSARSPYEQFF. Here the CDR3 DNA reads TGCAGTGCTAGGTCGCCCTATGAGCAGTTCTTC.

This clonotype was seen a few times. The CDR3 protein is CASSYSGGVGGFTDTQYF. The CDR3 DNA reads TGTGCCAGCAGTTACTCGGGTGGGGTGGGGGGATTCACAGATACGCAGTATTTT. This chain links TRBV6-6 with TRBJ2-3, with a weak D call TRBD2 (6 bases). Germline V CDR1 and CDR2: MNHNY, SVGAGI (reference sequence). The V end lost 0 bases, the J end lost 2 bases, and 18 bases lay between the germline ends. CDR3 length equals 18 residues.

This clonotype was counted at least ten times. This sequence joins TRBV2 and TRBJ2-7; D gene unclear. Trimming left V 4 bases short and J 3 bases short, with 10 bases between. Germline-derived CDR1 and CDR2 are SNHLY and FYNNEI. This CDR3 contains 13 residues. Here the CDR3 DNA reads TGTGCCAGCAGTGCACAGATAGTCTACGAGCAGTACTTC. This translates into CASSAQIVYEQYF.

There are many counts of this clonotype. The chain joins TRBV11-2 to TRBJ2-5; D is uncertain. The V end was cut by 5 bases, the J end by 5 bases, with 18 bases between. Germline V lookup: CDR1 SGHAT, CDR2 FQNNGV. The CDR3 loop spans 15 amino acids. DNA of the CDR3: TGTGCCAGCAGCGCACCTAGACCGTGGGGTGAGACCCAGTACTTC. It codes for CASSAPRPWGETQYF.

The CDR3 loop is CASSQVSLRNYEQYF. DNA for the CDR3: TGTGCCAGCAGCCAGGTCTCCCTAAGGAACTACGAGCAGTACTTC. V and J are TRBV14 and TRBJ2-7; no clear D gene. This CDR3 region has 15 residues. In germline, CDR1 is SGHDN, CDR2 FVKESK. Deletions cut 3 bases from V and 3 bases from J, with 15 bases between.

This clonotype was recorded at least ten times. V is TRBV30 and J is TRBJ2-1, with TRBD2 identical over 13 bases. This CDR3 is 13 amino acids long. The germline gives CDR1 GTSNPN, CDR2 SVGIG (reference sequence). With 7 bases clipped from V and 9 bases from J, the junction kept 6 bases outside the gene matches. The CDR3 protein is CASGTSGDSEQFF. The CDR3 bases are TGTGCCTCAGGGACTAGCGGGGACAGTGAGCAGTTCTTC.

The CDR3 loop reads CASSFVGGTDTQYF. CDR3 DNA: TGTGCCAGCAGCTTTGTAGGCGGAACAGATACGCAGTATTTT. The chain uses TRBV7-3 and TRBJ2-3; D gene uncertain. This CDR3 contains 14 residues. V shed 3 bases and J shed 3 bases, with 10 bases lying between them. The germline gives CDR1 SGHTA, CDR2 FQGTGA.

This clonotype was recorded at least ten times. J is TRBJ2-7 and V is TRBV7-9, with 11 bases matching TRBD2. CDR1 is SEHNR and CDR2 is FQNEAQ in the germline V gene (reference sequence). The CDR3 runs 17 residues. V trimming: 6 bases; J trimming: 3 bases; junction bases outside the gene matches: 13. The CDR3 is CASSSGTSGNSDYEQYF. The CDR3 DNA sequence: TGTGCCAGCAGTTCCGGGACTAGCGGAAACTCCGACTACGAGCAGTACTTC.

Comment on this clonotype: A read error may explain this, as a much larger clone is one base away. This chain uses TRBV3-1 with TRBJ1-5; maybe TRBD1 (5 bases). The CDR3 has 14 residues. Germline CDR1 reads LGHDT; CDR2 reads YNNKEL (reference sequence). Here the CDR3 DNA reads TGTGTCAGCAGCCCGAGGGGAGAGAATCAGCCCCAGCATTTT. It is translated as CVSSPRGENQPQHF. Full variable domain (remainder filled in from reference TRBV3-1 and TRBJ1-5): DTAVSQTPKYLVTQMGNDKSIKCEQNLGHDTMYWYKQDSKKFLKIMFSYNNKELIINETVPNRFSPKSPDKAHLNLHINSLELGDSAVYFCVSSPRGENQPQHFGDGTRLSIL.

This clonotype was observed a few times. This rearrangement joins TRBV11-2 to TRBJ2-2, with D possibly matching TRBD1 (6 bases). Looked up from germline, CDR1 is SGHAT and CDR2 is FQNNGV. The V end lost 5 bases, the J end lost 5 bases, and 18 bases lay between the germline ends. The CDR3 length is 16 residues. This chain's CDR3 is CASSLDSGVGTGELFF. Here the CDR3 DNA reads TGTGCCAGCAGCCTCGATTCAGGGGTTGGAACCGGGGAGCTGTTTTTT. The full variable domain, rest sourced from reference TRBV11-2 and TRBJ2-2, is EAGVAQSPRYKIIEKRQSVAFWCNPISGHATLYWYQQILGQGPKLLIQFQNNGVVDDSQLPKDRFSAERLKGVDSTLKIQPAKLEDSAVYLCASSLDSGVGTGELFFGEGSRLTVL.

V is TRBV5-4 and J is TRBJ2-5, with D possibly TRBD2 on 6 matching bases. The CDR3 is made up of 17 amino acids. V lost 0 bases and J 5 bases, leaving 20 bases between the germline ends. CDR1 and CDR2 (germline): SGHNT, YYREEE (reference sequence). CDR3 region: CASSLGTMNHPAETQYF. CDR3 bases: TGTGCCAGCAGCTTGGGGACTATGAACCACCCTGCGGAGACCCAGTACTTC.

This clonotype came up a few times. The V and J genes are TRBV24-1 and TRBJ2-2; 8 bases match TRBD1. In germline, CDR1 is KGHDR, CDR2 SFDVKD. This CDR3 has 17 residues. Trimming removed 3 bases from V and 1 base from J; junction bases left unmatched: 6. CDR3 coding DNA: TGTGCCACCAGTGATCCCGGCAGGGGGCAGAACACCGGGGAGCTGTTTTTT. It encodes CATSDPGRGQNTGELFF.

The DNA of the CDR3 is TGTGCCAGCAGCCAAGATCGGCGCGGGAGGTCGGATACGCAGTATTTT. Protein sequence: CASSQDRRGRSDTQYF. The rearrangement joins TRBV27 to TRBJ2-3; 8 nucleotides agree with TRBD2. The J segment lost 6 bases and the V segment lost 6 bases, leaving 14 bases of the junction unmatched. The CDR3 covers 16 residues. CDR1 is MNHEY, CDR2 SMNVEV, per germline (reference sequence).